This TCR beta chain was recorded in a study of blood T cell repertoires in COVID-19. Study-level information: Acute and convalescent COVID-19 specimens originated in the United States, Italy and Spain.

The assay was immunoSEQ multiplex PCR, and TCRdb's table has in-frame clones only and misses some. The sample has some 150,000 clones, 86% seen once. Germline V gene sequence: CDR1 MGHDK, CDR2 SYGVNS. The CDR3 is 12 residues long. With 5 bases removed from V and 7 bases from J, the gap between germline ends came to 11 bases. This clone appeared once. The sequence was obtained from a man aged 65 to 79 with acute or convalescent COVID-19. V usage is TRBV25-1 and J usage is TRBJ1-1; tentatively, D is TRBD1 (5 bases). The sequenced sample was peripheral blood. CDR3 DNA sequence: TGTGCCAGCAGTCTCCCCACAGGTGAAGCTTTCTTT. It specifies CASSLPTGEAFF.